This passage covers 17 T cell receptor beta chains from one sample sequenced in a study of T cells in women clearing cervical HPV infection (dated 2018 in TCRdb). Library preparation used the immunoSEQ multiplex PCR assay. TCRdb mirrors the immuneACCESS table, restricted to in-frame sequences. Some clones are absent from its copies; in checked studies, under half trace to an unresolved V gene, and the reason for the others is unknown. The table kept for this sample lists about 30,000 clones. About 4.3% of the sample lies in the top ten. What was sequenced was blood buffy coat. These receptors all stem from a woman aged 18 to 75 with a cervical HPV16 infection that either progressed to CIN3+ or cleared (not recorded which).

To note about this clone: The read comes to an end 3 residues before the CDR3 does, leaving the germline J gene to fill in the end. The chain couples TRBV10-1 to TRBJ1-3; 9 bases fit TRBD1. V gave up 7 bases and J gave up 0 bases; unmatched junction bases: 7. CDR1 and CDR2 (germline): WNHNN, SYGVQD (reference sequence). CDR3 size: 16 residues. This CDR3 is CASNHRQGDSGNTIYF. The CDR3 bases that were read are TGCGCCAGCAACCACCGACAGGGGGACTCTGGAAACACC.

The CDR3 is CASTPFGGSTDTQYF. CDR3 DNA (partial): TGTGCCAGCACCCCGTTCGGGGGGAGCACAGATACG. V usage is TRBV7-8 and J usage is TRBJ2-3; 7 positions agree with TRBD2. Coverage ceases 3 residues before the CDR3 finishes, and the germline J gene fills in the end. This CDR3 contains 15 residues. Germline CDR1 reads SGHVS; CDR2 reads FQNEAQ. V gave up 7 bases and J gave up 0 bases; unmatched junction bases: 7.

About this clone itself: The read finishes 3 residues shy of the CDR3 end, and the germline J gene is used to complete it. The rearrangement joins TRBV20-1 to TRBJ2-6; D is uncertain. Trimming shortened V by 6 bases and J by 0 bases, and 9 bases separated the two germline ends. The CDR3 runs 14 residues. Germline CDR1 is DFQATT and CDR2 is SNEGSKA (reference sequence). CDR3 bases read: TGCAGTGCACAGTGGTTCTCTGGGGCCAACGTC. This codes for CSAQWFSGANV. The full CDR3 sequence reads CSAQWFSGANVLTF.

The CDR3 reads CASSVAGGPYYEQYF. The CDR3 bases that were read are TGTGCCAGCAGCGTTGCAGGGGGCCCCTACTACGAG. The chain combines TRBV5-4 with TRBJ2-7; 8 nucleotides agree with TRBD1. The read finishes 3 residues shy of the CDR3 end, and the germline J gene is used to complete it. The V segment lost 4 bases and the J segment 3 bases; nucleotides outside the gene matches: 9. CDR1 and CDR2 (germline): SGHNT, YYREEE (reference sequence). The CDR3 consists of 15 residues.

As for this clone: The observed sequence ends 3 residues before the CDR3 terminus, with the missing tail filled in from the germline J gene. The J gene is TRBJ1-1, the V gene TRBV7-2; possible D gene TRBD1, 6 bases. Germline-derived CDR1 and CDR2 are SGHTA and FQGNSA. Trimming removed 0 bases at V and 0 bases at J, with 8 bases between. This CDR3 is 15 amino acids long. The CDR3 region is CASSLAGHMNTEAFF. The covered CDR3 bases are TGTGCCAGCAGCTTAGCGGGACACATGAACACTGAA.

Comment on this clone: The observed sequence ends 3 residues before the CDR3 terminus, with the missing tail filled in from the germline J gene. The chain carries TRBV23-1 and TRBJ2-3, with 8 bases fitting TRBD2. TRBV23-1 is given ORF status, its function remaining uncertain. Germline trimming cut 5 bases from V and 6 bases from J; bases unmatched to any gene: 10. The CDR3 spans 15 residues. CDR3 DNA, as far as it was read: TGCGCCAGCAGTTATAGGGAGCGGGAGTGGGATACG. Encoded protein: CASSYREREWDT. The whole CDR3 sequence is CASSYREREWDTQYF.

Regarding this clone: The read comes to an end 3 residues before the CDR3 does, leaving the germline J gene to fill in the end. The rearrangement uses TRBV7-3 and TRBJ1-6, with D possibly matching TRBD1 (6 bases). Germline values: CDR1 SGHTA, CDR2 FQGTGA. The CDR3 length is 15 residues. The V gene lost 1 base and the J gene lost 6 bases, with 10 bases spanning the gap. CDR3 in amino acids: CASSLSPGVNSPLHF. CDR3 DNA, as far as it was read: TGTGCCAGCAGCTTAAGCCCAGGGGTTAATTCACCC.

On this clone itself: The CDR3 end lies 3 residues beyond the end of the read and is filled in from the germline J gene. V and J are TRBV4-2 and TRBJ2-3; 9 bases are a match to TRBD1. V dropped 1 base and J dropped 6; count of bases not matched to a gene: 8. This CDR3 has 16 residues. Germline loops: CDR1 LGHNA, CDR2 YNFKEQ. The CDR3 here is CASSQGRDRALDTQYF. Incomplete CDR3 DNA: TGTGCCAGCAGCCAAGGGAGGGACAGGGCTTTGGATACG.

As to this clone: The observed sequence ends 3 residues before the CDR3 terminus, with the missing tail filled in from the germline J gene. The rearrangement joins TRBV9 to TRBJ2-3, with TRBD1 as a possible D gene (5 bases). V was cut by 0 bases and J by 4 bases, with 6 bases left in between. This CDR3 comprises 13 residues. Germline assignment: CDR1 SGDLS and CDR2 YYNGEE. CDR3 protein: CASSVGQPDTQYF. CDR3 DNA, as far as it was read: TGTGCCAGCAGCGTAGGACAGCCAGATACG.

Points on this clone: The missing CDR3 end, 3 residues past where the read stops, is filled in from the germline J gene. The chain is built from TRBV6-2 or TRBV6-3 and TRBJ1-5; no reliable D call. CDR3 length equals 16 residues. V was trimmed by 2 bases and J by 3 bases, leaving 14 bases between them. Germline CDR1 is MNHEY and CDR2 is SVGEGT. The CDR3 spells CASSYHQDSPNQPQHF. Partial CDR3 DNA: TGTGCCAGCAGTTACCATCAGGATTCCCCCAATCAGCCC.

Regarding this clone: The read is 3 residues too short to cover the CDR3 end, so that end is filled in from the germline J gene. The chain uses TRBV18 and TRBJ2-3, with 10 bases fitting TRBD1. After removal of 2 bases from V and 8 bases from J, the junction contained 13 bases not matched to a gene. Germline CDR1 KGHSH, CDR2 LQKENI. This CDR3 region has 17 residues. Partial CDR3 DNA: TGTGCCAGCTCACCAAGACAGGGGGCCGAAAAAAGTCGTACG. Translating it yields CASSPRQGAEKSRT. The CDR3 reads in full as CASSPRQGAEKSRTQYF.

The CDR3 DNA, read in part, is TGCGCCAGCAGCTTGGGGGCTCAATTCTACAATGAG. Translating it yields CASSLGAQFYNE. The whole CDR3 sequence reads CASSLGAQFYNEQFF. The rearrangement joins TRBV5-1 to TRBJ2-1; D gene uncertain. The read ends 3 residues early relative to the CDR3; the germline J gene fills the gap. The CDR3 runs to 15 residues. Per germline, CDR1 SGHRS and CDR2 YFSETQ. Between the trimmed V and J ends, which lost 0 bases and 3 bases, there was a span of 10 bases.

Concerning this clone: The CDR3 end is not reached by the read, which stops 3 residues before it; the germline J gene fills it in. The J gene is TRBJ1-2, the V gene TRBV20-1; D is unresolved. This CDR3 is 15 amino acids long. Germline CDR1 DFQATT, CDR2 SNEGSKA (reference sequence). The V end was cut by 2 bases, the J end by 7 bases, with 20 bases between. This CDR3 reads CSARLPEQYSSGYTF. The sequenced part of the CDR3 DNA is TGCAGTGCTAGACTCCCGGAACAGTATAGTTCTGGC.

As regards this clone: The CDR3 extends 3 residues past the end of the read, so its final part is completed from the germline J gene. The genes are TRBV2 and TRBJ2-7; perhaps TRBD1 as D (6 bases). The CDR3 covers 15 residues. Trimming left V 8 bases short and J 6 bases short, with 23 bases between. CDR1 and CDR2 (germline): SNHLY, FYNNEI. This CDR3 reads CASLPGSGTQGEQYF. The CDR3 bases that were read are TGTGCCAGCCTTCCTGGTTCCGGGACACAGGGCGAG. Drawing the rest from reference TRBV2 and TRBJ2-7, the complete variable domain is EPEVTQTPSHQVTQMGQEVILRCVPISNHLYFYWYRQILGQKVEFLVSFYNNEISEKSEIFDDQFSVERPDGSNFTLKIRSTKLEDSAMYFCASLPGSGTQGEQYFGPGTRLTVT.

As regards this clone: The CDR3 end lies 3 residues beyond the end of the read and is filled in from the germline J gene. V and J are TRBV10-3 and TRBJ2-5, with a tentative D call TRBD2 (6 bases). CDR3 length: 14 residues. The V gene's germline CDR1 is ENHRY and CDR2 SYGVKD. Between the trimmed V and J ends, which lost 2 bases and 3 bases, there was a span of 10 bases. The covered CDR3 bases are TGTGCCATCAGTGAGGGGGGGAGGAAAGAGACC. Amino acid sequence: CAISEGGRKET. The whole CDR3 sequence reads CAISEGGRKETQYF.

On this clone: The read terminates 3 residues before the CDR3 end, so the remaining end is supplied by the germline J gene. The rearrangement uses TRBV18 and TRBJ2-1; D is undetermined. The CDR3 sequence is 16 residues long. V lost 3 bases to trimming and J lost 1 base, with 13 bases between them. Germline V lookup: CDR1 KGHSH, CDR2 LQKENI. Incomplete CDR3 DNA: TGTGCCAGCTCACCGCCATCTACTACATCCTACAATGAG. This translates into CASSPPSTTSYNE. The entire CDR3 is CASSPPSTTSYNEQFF.

Regarding this clone: With the read ending 3 residues before the CDR3 end, the germline J gene is used to fill in that end. This chain links TRBV7-2 with TRBJ1-2, with TRBD1 matching 7 bases. Germline lookup yields CDR1 SGHTA and CDR2 FQGNSA. V shed 6 bases, J shed 3 bases, and the junction held 10 bases outside the gene matches. The CDR3 sequence is 15 residues long. The CDR3 DNA, read in part, is TGTGCCAGCAGTCCCTCCACGGGACAGCACTATGGC. This sequence encodes CASSPSTGQHYG. The CDR3, in full, reads CASSPSTGQHYGYTF.